The 14 T cell receptor beta chains below all came from one sample that was sequenced in a study of cytomegalovirus exposure and HLA in healthy donors. With 60 Vbeta and 13 Jbeta primers, the PCR was carried out. Sequenced by immunoSEQ multiplex PCR; TCRdb stores in-frame clones only, minus some. The sample includes some 130,000 clones, under 85% seen only once; the top ten take roughly 3.1%. The sequencing input was PBMCs. These receptors came from a man aged 30-40 years in good health and CMV-seronegative.

V is TRBV19 and J is TRBJ2-5; tentative D call: TRBD1 (6 bases). The ends were cut back, 0 bases at V and 1 base at J, with 12 bases in the middle. This CDR3 region has 16 residues. Germline loops: CDR1 LNHDA, CDR2 SQIVND (reference sequence). In DNA form, the CDR3 reads TGTGCCAGTAGTATAGACCTTGGACAGATCCAAGAGACCCAGTACTTC. Its translation is CASSIDLGQIQETQYF. The complete variable domain, with remaining parts taken from reference TRBV19 and TRBJ2-5, reads DGGITQSPKYLFRKEGQNVTLSCEQNLNHDAMYWYRQDPGQGLRLIYYSQIVNDFQKGDIAEGYSVSREKKESFPLTVTSAQKNPTAFYLCASSIDLGQIQETQYFGPGTRLLVL.

This sequence joins TRBV4-3 and TRBJ2-5; unclear D gene. The V gene's germline CDR1 is LGHNA and CDR2 YSLEER. CDR3 length equals 16 residues. The V gene lost 0 bases and the J gene lost 2 bases, with 13 bases spanning the gap. CDR3 nucleotide sequence: TGCGCCAGCAGCCAAGATGGGTCGGGTCGGCAAGAGACCCAGTACTTC. Its translation is CASSQDGSGRQETQYF.

This clone was seen a handful of times. V usage is TRBV11-3 and J usage is TRBJ2-5; 13 positions match TRBD2. The CDR3 runs to 15 residues. The V segment lost 3 bases and the J segment 3 bases; nucleotides outside the gene matches: 1. Germline assignment: CDR1 SGHNT and CDR2 YENEEA. The CDR3 is CASSLGLAGKETQYF. CDR3 sequence (DNA): TGTGCCAGCAGCTTGGGACTAGCGGGGAAAGAGACCCAGTACTTC.

The chain uses TRBV28 and TRBJ2-5; weak D call: TRBD2 (7 bases). Germline V gives CDR1 MDHEN, CDR2 SYDVKM. The CDR3 is 16 residues long. V shed 7 bases and J shed 5 bases, with 23 bases lying between them. CDR3 DNA: TGTGCCAGCACCTCGTTCGCGGGGGCCTCGAGGGAGACCCAGTACTTC. It translates to CASTSFAGASRETQYF.

The chain uses TRBV19 and TRBJ1-5; D perhaps matches TRBD1 (5 bases). Germline V gives CDR1 LNHDA, CDR2 SQIVND (reference sequence). Trimming removed 2 bases from V and 3 bases from J, with 8 bases in between. This CDR3 has 14 amino acids. This CDR3 reads CASSIQGSNQPQHF. The CDR3 bases are TGTGCCAGTAGTATACAGGGTTCCAATCAGCCCCAGCATTTT.

The V and J genes are TRBV5-1 and TRBJ2-5; D not resolved. Per germline, CDR1 SGHRS and CDR2 YFSETQ. V was cut by 5 bases and J by 5 bases, with 13 bases left in between. The CDR3 loop spans 13 amino acids. CDR3 DNA sequence: TGCGCCAGCAGTGAGACATATGTGGAGACCCAGTACTTC. Translation gives CASSETYVETQYF.

This clone was picked up one time. The V call is TRBV27, the J call TRBJ2-1; D remains ambiguous. This CDR3 has 14 amino acids. In germline, CDR1 is MNHEY, CDR2 SMNVEV (reference sequence). V lost 6 bases to trimming and J lost 10 bases, with 19 bases between them. CDR3 sequence (DNA): TGTGCCAGCAGCGACTCCCTGTTCGTTGAGGAGCAGTTCTTC. Protein: CASSDSLFVEEQFF.

The rearrangement links TRBV6-1 to TRBJ1-1; 8 nucleotides match TRBD1. The germline gives CDR1 MNHNS, CDR2 SASEGT. The CDR3 totals 15 residues. V lost 5 bases to trimming and J lost 1 base; unmatched junction nucleotides: 6. The CDR3 DNA is TGTGCCAGCAGTAAGAGACAGGGGACGAACACTGAAGCTTTCTTT. This encodes CASSKRQGTNTEAFF.

The chain carries TRBV28 and TRBJ1-1, with D perhaps TRBD1 (6 bases). The CDR3 sequence is 12 residues long. CDR1 and CDR2 from the germline V gene are MDHEN and SYDVKM. The V end was cut by 5 bases, the J end by 9 bases, with 13 bases between. CDR3 amino acids: CASSGRQEKAFF. The CDR3 DNA follows: TGTGCCAGCAGTGGACGACAGGAGAAAGCTTTCTTT.

The CDR3 DNA is TGTGCCAGCAGCCATGGGGGCATCTATGGCTACACCTTC. Amino acids: CASSHGGIYGYTF. V is TRBV14 and J is TRBJ1-2; D is perhaps TRBD1 (6 bases). The germline V gene encodes CDR1 SGHDN and CDR2 FVKESK. The V end lost 3 bases, the J end lost 4 bases, and 9 bases lay between the germline ends. CDR3 length equals 13 residues.

V and J are TRBV11-2 and TRBJ1-1; D not certain. The V gene lost 10 bases and the J gene lost 1 base, with 7 bases spanning the gap. Germline V CDR1 and CDR2: SGHAT, FQNNGV. CDR3 length: 11 residues. Here the CDR3 reads CATSRNTEAFF. CDR3 bases: TGTGCCACCTCCAGGAACACTGAAGCTTTCTTT.

This clone was seen only a few times. The rearrangement links TRBV9 to TRBJ1-2; D possibly corresponds to TRBD1 (6 bases). The CDR3 length is 15 residues. Looked up from germline, CDR1 is SGDLS and CDR2 is YYNGEE. Trimming took 1 base from V and 8 from J, leaving 18 bases between them. CDR3 loop: CASSVRGLNPGGYTF. In DNA form, the CDR3 reads TGTGCCAGCAGCGTAAGGGGGTTAAACCCAGGGGGCTACACCTTC.

In regard to this clone: The same CDR3 also results from other DNA sequences found in this sample. The chain joins TRBV6-5 to TRBJ1-2, with D possibly matching TRBD1 (6 bases). V was pared by 2 bases and J by 4 bases, with 11 bases between. The germline CDR1 and CDR2 sequences are MNHEY and SVGAGI. The CDR3 length is 14 residues. CDR3 sequence (DNA): TGTGCCAGCAGTTACGGGGGGGGCTCCTATGGCTACACCTTC. It translates to CASSYGGGSYGYTF.

This sequence joins TRBV28 and TRBJ2-7, with 9 bases matching TRBD2. V gave up 3 bases and J gave up 4 bases; unmatched junction bases: 19. CDR1 is MDHEN and CDR2 is SYDVKM in the germline V gene. This CDR3 is 19 amino acids long. The CDR3 coding sequence is TGTGCCAGCAGTTTGGGCCAGGGGCTAGCGGGACAGCAGACTTACGAGCAGTACTTC. Residues: CASSLGQGLAGQQTYEQYF.